Below, 14 T cell receptor beta chains from the same sample are listed, as sequenced in a study of blood T cells in healthy people across ages. A J-beta primer mix and a sample-barcoded 5' primer were used in a second PCR of roughly 7 to 12 cycles. TCRdb reanalysed the 5' RACE reads using MiXCR and keeps one entry per CDR3 protein. Found here are 730,000 or so distinct CDR3 sequences, over 40% of them singletons; the top ten hold about 30%. Source material: blood. The receptors were gathered from a man at least 80 years old in good health.

The chain couples TRBV7-2 to TRBJ2-1, with 8 bases that match TRBD2. Germline V gene sequence: CDR1 SGHTA, CDR2 FQGNSA. CDR3 size: 18 residues. V gave up 4 bases and J gave up 2 bases; unmatched junction bases: 13. CDR3 coding DNA: TGTGCCAGCAGCTCGCTCAGGGGAAGCGGGGGTGCCTACAATGAGCAGTTCTTC. Translation: CASSSLRGSGGAYNEQFF. The full variable domain, rest sourced from reference TRBV7-2 and TRBJ2-1, is GAGVSQSPSNKVTEKGKDVELRCDPISGHTALYWYRQSLGQGLEFLIYFQGNSAPDKSGLPSDRFSAERTGGSVSTLTIQRTQQEDSAVYLCASSSLRGSGGAYNEQFFGPGTRLTVL.

The chain recombines TRBV20-1 with TRBJ1-5; no reliable D call. Trimming took off 1 base at V and 0 bases at J, with 10 bases between the two ends. Germline V gene lookup returns CDR1 DFQATT and CDR2 SNEGSKA (reference sequence). The CDR3 has 15 amino acids. CDR3 bases: TGCAGTGCTAGAGTGCAGGACCATAGCAATCAGCCCCAGCATTTT. Translation: CSARVQDHSNQPQHF.

CDR3 loop: CASSSVGGYFSYEQYF. The CDR3 nucleotides are TGTGCCAGCAGTTCTGTAGGGGGTTACTTCTCCTACGAGCAGTACTTC. The chain has TRBV28 and TRBJ2-7; D may be TRBD1 (6 bases). Germline lookup yields CDR1 MDHEN and CDR2 SYDVKM. The germline V and J ends were trimmed by 4 bases and 0 bases, with 16 bases remaining between them. The CDR3 totals 16 residues.

Comment on this clonotype: A much larger clone differs by one base, so this may be a read error. This chain uses TRBV6-2 or TRBV6-3 with TRBJ2-5; D is possibly TRBD1 (6 bases). Germline values: CDR1 MNHEY, CDR2 SVGEGT. V was pared by 6 bases and J by 4 bases, with 15 bases between. The CDR3 is 14 amino acids. DNA for the CDR3: TGTGCCAGCAGCGAACAGGGCTACCGAGAGACCCAGTACTTC. Translation gives CASSEQGYRETQYF.

This clonotype was seen a few times. This chain links TRBV10-1 with TRBJ2-2; D ambiguous. The germline CDR1 and CDR2 sequences are WNHNN and SYGVQD (reference sequence). Deletions cut 8 bases from V and 4 bases from J, with 8 bases between. CDR3 length equals 12 residues. The CDR3 bases are TGCGCCAGCGGGATGATCACCGGGGAGCTGTTTTTT. Translation: CASGMITGELFF.

J is TRBJ2-5 and V is TRBV20-1; 8 bases are shared with TRBD1. CDR1 is DFQATT and CDR2 is SNEGSKA in the germline V gene (reference sequence). Trimming cost V 2 bases and J 4 bases; bases outside gene matches: 6. The CDR3 contains 14 residues. The CDR3 DNA reads as TGCAGTGCTAGAAAGCAGGGGGCAGGAGAGACCCAGTACTTC. The encoded protein is CSARKQGAGETQYF.

The rearrangement uses TRBV20-1 and TRBJ1-6; TRBD1 might be the D (5 bases). CDR3 length: 15 residues. The germline V gene encodes CDR1 DFQATT and CDR2 SNEGSKA (reference sequence). The ends were cut back, 1 base at V and 7 bases at J, with 14 bases in the middle. The CDR3 protein is CSARAAGLGNSPLHF. The CDR3 DNA follows: TGCAGTGCTAGAGCCGCGGGACTGGGGAATTCACCCCTCCACTTT.

This clonotype was counted only a few times. The rearrangement joins TRBV3-1 to TRBJ2-6, with D tentatively TRBD2 (6 bases). The CDR3 extends over 19 amino acids. V was clipped by 0 bases and J by 4 bases, with 19 bases between them. Germline CDR1 reads LGHDT; CDR2 reads YNNKEL (reference sequence). The CDR3 DNA follows: TGTGCCAGCAGCCAAGACGGAGGGAGCCCCCTATCAGGGGCCAACGTCCTGACTTTC. Translating gives CASSQDGGSPLSGANVLTF.

The rearrangement uses TRBV7-2 and TRBJ2-1; unclear D gene. CDR3 length equals 15 residues. The ends were cut back, 1 base at V and 3 bases at J, with 10 bases in the middle. CDR1 is SGHTA and CDR2 is FQGNSA in the germline V gene. DNA of the CDR3: TGTGCCAGCAGCTTAGGGTATCAGGACTACAATGAGCAGTTCTTC. It translates to CASSLGYQDYNEQFF.

The chain uses TRBV20-1 and TRBJ1-2; no definite D call. CDR1 and CDR2 (germline): DFQATT, SNEGSKA (reference sequence). The ends were cut back, 7 bases at V and 5 bases at J, with 14 bases in the middle. This CDR3 spans 12 amino acids. CDR3 region: CSDRSGGYGYTF. The CDR3 DNA is TGCAGTGATAGGTCAGGAGGGTATGGCTACACCTTC.

The sample holds many counts of this clonotype. The rearrangement joins TRBV29-1 to TRBJ2-5, with 10 bases identical to TRBD2. Germline-derived CDR1 and CDR2 are SQVTM and ANQGSEA. V gave up 6 bases and J gave up 4 bases; unmatched junction bases: 5. The CDR3 loop spans 13 amino acids. The CDR3 loop is CSVKREGPETQYF. CDR3 nucleotides: TGCAGCGTAAAGCGGGAGGGCCCAGAGACCCAGTACTTC.

CDR3 protein: CASSDVTSGREEQYF. The CDR3 DNA reads TGCGCCAGCAGTGATGTGACTAGCGGGAGGGAGGAGCAGTACTTC. The rearrangement links TRBV10-2 to TRBJ2-7; 14 bases match TRBD2. The CDR3 consists of 15 residues. The V gene end was trimmed by 3 bases and the J gene end by 7 bases; junction bases not matched to a gene: 5. In germline, CDR1 is WSHSY, CDR2 SAAADI.

J is TRBJ2-7 and V is TRBV7-3; D might be TRBD1 (6 bases). The germline V gene has CDR1 SGHTA and CDR2 FQGTGA. The V and J ends lost 2 bases and 5 bases respectively, with 13 bases between them. The CDR3 loop spans 14 amino acids. CDR3 DNA sequence: TGTGCCAGCAGCTTACGCAGGGGTGGCGACGAGCAGTACTTC. Translation: CASSLRRGGDEQYF.

Regarding this clonotype: With a much larger clone just one base away, this may be a read error. The chain has TRBV4-1 and TRBJ1-2; D uncertain. The CDR3 has 12 residues. The germline CDR1 and CDR2 sequences are MGHRA and YSYEKL. The CDR3 spells CANSQGRVGYTF. CDR3 DNA: TGCGCCAACAGCCAAGGGAGGGTTGGCTACACCTTC.